This T cell receptor beta chain was recovered during a study of cytomegalovirus exposure and HLA in healthy donors. Study overall: Some 85 million unique TCRs, all from HLA-typed donors, were included in an early release of the data. Study-wide results and caveats: V segments that were indistinguishable, TRBV6-2 and TRBV6-3 among them, were omitted from analysis.

The PCR contained 60 Vbeta and 13 Jbeta primers. How the authors handled the data: In a later analysis, approximately 80 million unique TCR beta chains included roughly 11 million shared by two or more donors. TCRdb's copy holds only in-frame clones and misses some; the assay was immunoSEQ multiplex PCR. V, J and clone size reflect that table, while D and trimming were determined from the DNA. The sample consists of tens of thousands of clones, just under 80% of them appearing once. As regards this clone: Its antigen is currently unknown.

CDR1 and CDR2 from the germline V gene are LGHNA and YNFKEQ. The CDR3 is 16 residues long. The V and J ends lost 1 base and 6 bases, in that order; junction bases with no gene match: 6. The receptor was derived from a woman in her thirties or forties in good health and CMV-seronegative. This chain joins TRBV4-2 and TRBJ1-6; 7 positions match TRBD1. The sample comprised PBMCs. CDR3 protein: CASSQVPGQFNSPLHF. CDR3 sequence (DNA): TGTGCCAGCAGCCAAGTGCCGGGACAGTTTAATTCACCCCTCCACTTT.